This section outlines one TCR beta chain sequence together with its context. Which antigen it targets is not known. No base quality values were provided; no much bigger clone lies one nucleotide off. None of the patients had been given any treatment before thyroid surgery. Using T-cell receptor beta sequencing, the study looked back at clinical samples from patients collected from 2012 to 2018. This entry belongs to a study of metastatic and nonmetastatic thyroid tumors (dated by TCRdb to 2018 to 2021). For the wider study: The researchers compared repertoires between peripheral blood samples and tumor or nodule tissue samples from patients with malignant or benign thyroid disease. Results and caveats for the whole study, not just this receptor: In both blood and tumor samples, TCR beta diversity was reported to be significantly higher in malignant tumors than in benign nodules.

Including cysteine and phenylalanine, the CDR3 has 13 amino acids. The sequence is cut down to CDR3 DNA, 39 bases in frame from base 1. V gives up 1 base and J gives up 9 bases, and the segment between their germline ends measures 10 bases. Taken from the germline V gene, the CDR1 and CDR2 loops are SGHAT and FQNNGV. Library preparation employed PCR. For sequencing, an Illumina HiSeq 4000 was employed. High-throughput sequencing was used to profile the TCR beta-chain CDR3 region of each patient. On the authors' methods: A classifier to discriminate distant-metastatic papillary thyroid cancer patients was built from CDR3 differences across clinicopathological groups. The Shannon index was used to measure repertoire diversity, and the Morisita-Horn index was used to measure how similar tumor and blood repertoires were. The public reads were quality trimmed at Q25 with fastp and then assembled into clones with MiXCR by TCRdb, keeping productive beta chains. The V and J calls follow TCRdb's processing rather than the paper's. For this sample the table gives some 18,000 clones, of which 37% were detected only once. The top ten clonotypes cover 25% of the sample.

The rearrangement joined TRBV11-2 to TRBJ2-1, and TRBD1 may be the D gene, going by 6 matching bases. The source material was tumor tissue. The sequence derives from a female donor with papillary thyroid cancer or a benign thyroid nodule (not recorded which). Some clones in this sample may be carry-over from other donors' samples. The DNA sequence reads TGTGCCAGCAGCTTAGTCAGGGGCGTTGAGCAGTTCTTC. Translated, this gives CASSLVRGVEQFF.